These 21 T cell receptor beta chains were all obtained from the same sample, sequenced in a study of cytomegalovirus exposure and HLA in healthy donors. With 60 Vbeta and 13 Jbeta primers, the PCR was carried out. Only in-frame clones appear in the TCRdb table, and some are missing; sequencing was by immunoSEQ multiplex PCR. Its clone listing holds tens of thousands of clones. The specimen sequenced was PBMCs. These receptor sequences come from a man aged 40-55 years in good health and CMV-seronegative.

This chain joins TRBV19 and TRBJ1-5; 8 nucleotides align to TRBD1. CDR1 LNHDA and CDR2 SQIVND come from the germline V gene (reference sequence). Trimming took 5 bases from V and 0 from J; bases not matched to a gene: 15. The CDR3 extends over 19 amino acids. CDR3 nucleotide sequence: TGTGCCAGTAGTGGGATCGGGGGGACAGGCCTCTATAGCAATCAGCCCCAGCATTTT. Its translation: CASSGIGGTGLYSNQPQHF.

For this clone: At one boundary the junction diverges from the germline segment, which might be a read error. The rearrangement links TRBV30 to TRBJ2-1; 15 positions match TRBD2. The germline V gene encodes CDR1 GTSNPN and CDR2 SVGIG (reference sequence). The CDR3 consists of 15 residues. CDR3 sequence (DNA): TGTGCCGGGAGTGGACTAGCGGGAGGGCGTAGTGAGCAGTTCTTC. Amino acid sequence: CAGSGLAGGRSEQFF.

V usage is TRBV11-2 and J usage is TRBJ2-4; D is perhaps TRBD1 (6 bases). CDR1 is SGHAT, CDR2 FQNNGV, per germline. The V gene lost 5 bases and the J gene lost 0 bases, with 8 bases spanning the gap. The CDR3 has 14 amino acids. The CDR3 DNA sequence: TGTGCCAGCAGCCGGACAGTAGCCAAAAACATTCAGTACTTC. Translating it yields CASSRTVAKNIQYF.

The rearrangement uses TRBV29-1 and TRBJ2-1; tentatively, D is TRBD1 (5 bases). Trimming removed 2 bases at V and 0 bases at J, with 14 bases between. Germline CDR1 and CDR2: SQVTM and ANQGSEA. The CDR3 contains 16 residues. CDR3 protein: CSVENEGVSSYNEQFF. The CDR3 DNA reads TGCAGCGTTGAAAATGAAGGGGTTAGCTCCTACAATGAGCAGTTCTTC.

CDR3 DNA sequence: TGTGCCAGCAGTTACTCAGCGGGAGAGTTCTACGAGCAGTACTTC. This sequence encodes CASSYSAGEFYEQYF. The V and J genes are TRBV6-6 and TRBJ2-7; 8 bases are a match to TRBD2. The CDR3 has 15 amino acids. CDR1 is MNHNY and CDR2 is SVGAGI in the germline V gene (reference sequence). The V segment lost 0 bases and the J segment 3 bases; nucleotides outside the gene matches: 4.

The chain carries TRBV30 and TRBJ2-7; the D is unclear. The CDR3 sequence is 14 residues long. V lost 0 bases to trimming and J lost 4 bases, with 13 bases between them. The germline gives CDR1 GTSNPN, CDR2 SVGIG (reference sequence). The DNA of the CDR3 is TGTGCCTGGAGTGTAGTCGGGTCTCCATACGAGCAGTACTTC. The encoded protein is CAWSVVGSPYEQYF.

V and J are TRBV10-3 and TRBJ1-4; D might be TRBD1 (5 bases). This CDR3 contains 15 residues. Looked up from germline, CDR1 is ENHRY and CDR2 is SYGVKD. V lost 3 bases and J 5 bases, leaving 13 bases between the germline ends. For the CDR3, the DNA is TGTGCCATCAGTGAAGGGGCGAACAGAAATGAAAAACTGTTTTTT. Its protein is CAISEGANRNEKLFF.

V gene TRBV5-4 combines with J gene TRBJ2-2; TRBD2 is a possible D gene (6 bases). The CDR3 covers 14 residues. In germline, CDR1 is SGHNT, CDR2 YYREEE (reference sequence). V was cut by 4 bases and J by 3 bases, with 10 bases left in between. The CDR3 DNA is TGTGCCAGCAGCCGGGGGAAAGACACCGGGGAGCTGTTTTTT. As protein: CASSRGKDTGELFF. Using reference TRBV5-4 and TRBJ2-2 for the parts outside the CDR3, the full variable domain is ETGVTQSPTHLIKTRGQQVTLRCSSQSGHNTVSWYQQALGQGPQFIFQYYREEENGRGNFPPRFSGLQFPNYSSELNVNALELDDSALYLCASSRGKDTGELFFGEGSRLTVL.

The chain recombines TRBV9 with TRBJ2-1; weak D call: TRBD2 (6 bases). Trimming pared 0 bases from V and 9 bases from J, leaving 13 bases between. Germline values: CDR1 SGDLS, CDR2 YYNGEE. The CDR3 has 14 residues. CDR3 sequence reads: CASSVGGDSGEQFF. CDR3 sequence (DNA): TGTGCCAGCAGCGTAGGGGGGGATTCTGGTGAGCAGTTCTTC. Complete variable domain (other parts from reference TRBV9 and TRBJ2-1): DSGVTQTPKHLITATGQRVTLRCSPRSGDLSVYWYQQSLDQGLQFLIQYYNGEERAKGNILERFSAQQFPDLHSELNLSSLELGDSALYFCASSVGGDSGEQFFGPGTRLTVL.

The chain carries TRBV19 and TRBJ2-7, with 9 bases identical to TRBD1. The CDR3 runs to 15 residues. V lost 2 bases to trimming and J lost 2 bases; unmatched junction nucleotides: 4. Germline loops: CDR1 LNHDA, CDR2 SQIVND (reference sequence). The CDR3 reads CASSITGGRTYEQYF. As DNA, the CDR3 is TGTGCCAGTAGTATAACAGGGGGCCGCACCTACGAGCAGTACTTC.

The chain employs TRBV19 and TRBJ1-2; a weak D match, TRBD1 (5 bases). The germline CDR1 and CDR2 sequences are LNHDA and SQIVND (reference sequence). The CDR3 spans 14 residues. The V and J ends lost 5 bases and 8 bases respectively, with 18 bases between them. The CDR3 loop is CASSFGTIRQGYTF. The CDR3 DNA reads as TGTGCCAGTAGTTTCGGGACTATCAGGCAGGGCTACACCTTC.

The rearrangement joins TRBV6-5 to TRBJ2-5; no clear D. This CDR3 region has 14 residues. V lost 0 bases and J lost 4, with 9 bases in between. Germline-derived CDR1 and CDR2 are MNHEY and SVGAGI. CDR3 region: CASSYSLTAETQYF. CDR3 sequence (DNA): TGTGCCAGCAGTTACTCCCTTACTGCAGAGACCCAGTACTTC.

V is TRBV29-1 and J is TRBJ1-3; 10 bases match TRBD1. CDR3 length: 14 amino acids. The germline V gene has CDR1 SQVTM and CDR2 ANQGSEA. Unmatched junction bases numbered 3, after V lost 5 bases and J lost 2 bases. In DNA form, the CDR3 reads TGCAGCGTTCTGACAGGGGGCACTGGAAACACCATATATTTT. This translates into CSVLTGGTGNTIYF.

In DNA form, the CDR3 reads TGTGCCAGCAGTCGAACTAGCGCGCACACCGGGGAGCTGTTTTTT. Encoded protein: CASSRTSAHTGELFF. The chain recombines TRBV7-8 with TRBJ2-2; 7 bases match TRBD2. Germline V gene data show CDR1 as SGHVS and CDR2 as FQNEAQ. This CDR3 has 15 amino acids. The V segment lost 6 bases and the J segment 3 bases; nucleotides outside the gene matches: 7.

The chain couples TRBV7-8 to TRBJ2-1, with D possibly being TRBD2 (6 bases). The length of the CDR3 is 16 residues. CDR1 is SGHVS and CDR2 is FQNEAQ in the germline V gene. Trimming pared 5 bases from V and 9 bases from J, leaving 23 bases between. The CDR3 loop is CASSPGRDWPPREQFF. DNA of the CDR3: TGTGCCAGCAGCCCCGGCCGGGACTGGCCCCCTCGTGAGCAGTTCTTC.

The genes are TRBV18 and TRBJ1-5; D unclear. This CDR3 is 13 amino acids long. Germline V gives CDR1 KGHSH, CDR2 LQKENI. With 6 bases removed from V and 4 bases from J, the gap between germline ends came to 10 bases. CDR3 coding DNA: TGTGCCAGCTCCGAAAGCCATAATCAGCCCCAGCATTTT. Translated, it gives CASSESHNQPQHF.

V is TRBV27 and J is TRBJ2-7, with TRBD2 matching over 15 bases. The CDR3 contains 16 residues. The germline CDR1 and CDR2 sequences are MNHEY and SMNVEV (reference sequence). Trimming cost V 3 bases and J 6 bases; bases outside gene matches: 6. The CDR3 region has the DNA TGTGCCAGCAGTTTTGGGACTAGCGGGAGGAGGGGCGAGCAGTACTTC. Translating gives CASSFGTSGRRGEQYF.

This chain joins TRBV28 and TRBJ1-1; TRBD1 agrees at 9 bases. The CDR3 loop spans 16 amino acids. V shed 6 bases, J shed 1 base, and the junction held 9 bases outside the gene matches. From germline, CDR1 is MDHEN and CDR2 SYDVKM. The CDR3 reads CASSSTGTGPNTEAFF. CDR3 nucleotides: TGTGCCAGCAGCTCCACGGGGACAGGGCCGAACACTGAAGCTTTCTTT.

V gene TRBV4-1 combines with J gene TRBJ1-4; possible D gene TRBD1, 5 bases. The V end was cut by 1 base, the J end by 8 bases, with 14 bases between. CDR1 MGHRA and CDR2 YSYEKL come from the germline V gene. This CDR3 has 15 residues. The CDR3 sequence: CASSQVGGGNEKLFF. CDR3 in DNA: TGCGCCAGCAGCCAAGTAGGCGGGGGTAACGAAAAACTGTTTTTT.

V gene TRBV30 combines with J gene TRBJ2-3; D perhaps matches TRBD1 (6 bases). V was trimmed by 0 bases and J by 11 bases, leaving 15 bases between them. The germline CDR1 and CDR2 sequences are GTSNPN and SVGIG (reference sequence). The CDR3 contains 13 residues. The CDR3, as DNA: TGTGCCTGGAGTGTACAAAGGGGGAAATGGCAGTATTTT. The encoded protein is CAWSVQRGKWQYF. The variable domain in full, completed from reference TRBV30 and TRBJ2-3, reads SQTIHQWPATLVQPVGSPLSLECTVEGTSNPNLYWYRQAAGRGLQLLFYSVGIGQISSEVPQNLSASRPQDRQFILSSKKLLLSDSGFYLCAWSVQRGKWQYFGPGTRLTVL.

The V call is TRBV4-3, the J call TRBJ1-4, with 10 bases aligning to TRBD1. CDR3 length equals 15 residues. Trimming removed 1 base from V and 11 bases from J; junction bases left unmatched: 7. From germline, CDR1 is LGHNA and CDR2 YSLEER. CDR3 residues: CASSQGGTGVEKLFF. The CDR3 DNA reads TGCGCCAGCAGCCAAGGGGGGACAGGGGTCGAGAAACTGTTTTTT.